This is a list of T cell receptor beta chains from one sample in a study of identical twins. TCRdb called the 5' RACE reads again in MiXCR, with one record for every CDR3 protein. The sample lists about 530,000 distinct CDR3 sequences, around 22% seen once, with around 0.5% in the top ten. These data were likewise used in another study, on yellow fever vaccine responses in identical twins.

The sample taken for sequencing was CD4+ T cells sorted from blood. Receptors were obtained from a woman in her late teens or twenties in good health. Both conserved end residues are part of each CDR3. D genes are given only for firm matches. Rows give clone size only sometimes, using once, few, many, or a class for an expanded clone.

many	TRBV12-3/TRBV12-4	TRBJ1-6	TRBD1	TGTGCCAGCAGCTACAGGGGCTCCTATAATTCACCCCTCCACTTT	CASSYRGSYNSPLHF
NA	TRBV4-1	TRBJ2-5	TRBD1	TGCGCCAGCAGCCAAGGGACAGGGGGACGATTGGAGACCCAGTACTTC	CASSQGTGGRLETQYF
NA	TRBV5-1	TRBJ2-3	TRBD2	TGCGCCAGCAGCTTACTAGCGGGTTCAGATACGCAGTATTTT	CASSLLAGSDTQYF
NA	TRBV6-1	TRBJ1-4	NA	TGTGCCAGCAGCGGAACCCCGGGACACCGGGAAAAACTGTTTTTT	CASSGTPGHREKLFF
few	TRBV28	TRBJ2-7	TRBD2	TGTGCCAGCAGTTTAAATGGGCTAGCGGGAGGCTTCTCCTACGAGCAGTACTTC	CASSLNGLAGGFSYEQYF
NA	TRBV9	TRBJ2-5	TRBD2	TGTGCCAGCAGCCCTCGGACTAGCGGGAATCCGGGGGGGTACCAAGAGACCCAGTACTTC	CASSPRTSGNPGGYQETQYF
few	TRBV19	TRBJ2-1	TRBD2	TGTGCCAGTACCAGACTAGCGGGAAATCATGAGCAGTTCTTC	CASTRLAGNHEQFF
few	TRBV7-9	TRBJ1-1	NA	TGTGCCAGCAGCCCAGAACAGGGAAAGAACACTGAAGCTTTCTTT	CASSPEQGKNTEAFF
few	TRBV3-1	TRBJ2-4	NA	TGTGCCAGCAGCCAAGACCCGGGGAAGAACATTCAGTACTTC	CASSQDPGKNIQYF
few	TRBV6-1	TRBJ2-3	NA	TGTGCCAGCGCCAGGGCGTTCACAGATACGCAGTATTTT	CASARAFTDTQYF
once	TRBV6-2/TRBV6-3	TRBJ1-1	NA	TGTGCCAGCAGTAACTACGTGGGGGGCGTTACTGAAGCTTTCTTT	CASSNYVGGVTEAFF
NA	TRBV18	TRBJ1-5	NA	TGTGCCAGCTCACCGACAGGTTGGGCGGACGATCAGCCCCAGCATTTT	CASSPTGWADDQPQHF
few	TRBV2	TRBJ2-1	TRBD2	TGTGCCAGCAGTGAGGGGCGGGGGGGGATCGATGAGCAGTTCTTC	CASSEGRGGIDEQFF
few	TRBV14	TRBJ1-2	NA	TGTGCCAGCAGAGATGGAGGAGGCTACACCTTC	CASRDGGGYTF
NA	TRBV20-1	TRBJ1-1	NA	TGCAGTGCTAGAGATTTTGGCGGGATGAACACTGAAGCTTTCTTT	CSARDFGGMNTEAFF
NA	TRBV14	TRBJ2-1	NA	TGTGCCAGCAGCGCGGGAAGACAGCAGTTCTTC	CASSAGRQQFF
NA	TRBV18	TRBJ2-3	NA	TGTGCCAGCTCACCAGGGGCAGCTAGCACAGATACGCAGTATTTT	CASSPGAASTDTQYF
NA	TRBV10-1	TRBJ2-3	TRBD2	TGCGCCAGCAGTGCACTAGCGGGAGGGCGAGCAGATACGCAGTATTTT	CASSALAGGRADTQYF
NA	TRBV5-5	TRBJ2-1	NA	TGTGCCAGCAGCCTCTGGGACGGCTCGAATGAGCAGTTCTTC	CASSLWDGSNEQFF
NA	TRBV5-1	TRBJ2-7	TRBD1	TGCGCCAGCAGCTCGGGACAGGGGTCCAACGAGCAGTACTTC	CASSSGQGSNEQYF
NA	TRBV24-1	TRBJ1-1	NA	TGTGCCACCAGTGAGGGACAACAGAACACTGAAGCTTTCTTT	CATSEGQQNTEAFF
few	TRBV12-3/TRBV12-4	TRBJ2-1	TRBD2	TGTGCCAGCAGTTCCAAGCGGGGGGGCCGAGGGAATGAGCAGTTCTTC	CASSSKRGGRGNEQFF
NA	TRBV4-1	TRBJ2-5	NA	TGCGCCAGCAGCCAAGATCCATTAGCGGCAGAGACCCAGTACTTC	CASSQDPLAAETQYF
few	TRBV7-9	TRBJ1-5	NA	TGTGCCAGCAGCAAAAATGGTGGACAGATCAATCAGCCCCAGCATTTT	CASSKNGGQINQPQHF
few	TRBV3-1	TRBJ1-6	NA	TGTGCCAGCAAGAGGGGGGATTCACCCCTCCACTTT	CASKRGDSPLHF
NA	TRBV11-2	TRBJ2-7	NA	TGTGCCAGCTATCTCAAGGACACCCTAACGAGGGGGCAGTACTTC	CASYLKDTLTRGQYF
NA	TRBV12-3/TRBV12-4	TRBJ2-1	TRBD2	TGTGCCAGCAGTTTGTGGCGGGAGCCCCTCAGTTTCTTC	CASSLWREPLSFF
NA	TRBV4-1	TRBJ1-5	TRBD1	TGCGCCAGCAGCCAACCAGGGGGGCATCAGCCCCAGCATTTT	CASSQPGGHQPQHF
few	TRBV10-3	TRBJ2-3	NA	TGTGCCATCAGTGGTAGGGCGCTCAGCACAGATACGCAGTATTTT	CAISGRALSTDTQYF